Detailed here is one T cell receptor (beta chain). CDR1 and CDR2 (germline): SGHNT, YYREEE (reference sequence). Losses at the gene ends were 1 base for V and 5 bases for J; bases not matched to a gene: 7. The CDR3 loop spans 15 amino acids. The data originate from a study of technical replicates of blood from four donors. The protocol was immunoSEQ multiplex PCR, while the TCRdb copy is restricted to in-frame clones and leaves out a portion. This sample has approximately 41,000 clones, with around 97% found just once. This chain joins TRBV5-4 and TRBJ2-5; TRBD2 aligns across 8 bases. The sequenced sample consisted of T cells isolated from PBMCs. This TCR derives from a human donor in good health. CDR3 region: CASSLLTGGAETQYF. As DNA, the CDR3 is TGTGCCAGCAGCTTGCTTACGGGAGGGGCGGAGACCCAGTACTTC.